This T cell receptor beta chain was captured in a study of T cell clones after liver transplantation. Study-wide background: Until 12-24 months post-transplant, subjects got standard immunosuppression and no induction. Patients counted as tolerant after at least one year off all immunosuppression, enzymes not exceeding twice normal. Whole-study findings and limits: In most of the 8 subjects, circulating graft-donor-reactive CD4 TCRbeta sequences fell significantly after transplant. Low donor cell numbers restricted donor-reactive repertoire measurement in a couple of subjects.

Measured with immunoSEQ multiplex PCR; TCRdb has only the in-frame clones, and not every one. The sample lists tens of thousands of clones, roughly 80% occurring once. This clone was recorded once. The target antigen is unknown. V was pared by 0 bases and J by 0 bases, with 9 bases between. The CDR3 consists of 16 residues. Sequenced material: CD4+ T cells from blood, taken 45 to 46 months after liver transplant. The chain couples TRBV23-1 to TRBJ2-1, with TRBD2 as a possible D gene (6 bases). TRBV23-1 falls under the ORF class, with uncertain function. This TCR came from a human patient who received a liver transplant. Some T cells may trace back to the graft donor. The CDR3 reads CASSQSPGSSYNEQFF. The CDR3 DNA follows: TGCGCCAGCAGTCAATCCCCCGGGAGCTCCTACAATGAGCAGTTCTTC.